This TCR beta chain was retrieved from a study of OX40 agonist ivuxolimab in advanced cancers. Study context: Intravenous ivuxolimab at 0.01 to 10 mg/kg was given to patients every 2 weeks.

Produced via immunoSEQ multiplex PCR; TCRdb's table is partial and in-frame only. The profile covers 100,000 to 150,000 clones, with around 90% appearing a single time and 0.7% to 0.9% taken by the ten largest. V was trimmed by 1 base and J by 2 bases, leaving 14 bases between them. The CDR3 runs 16 residues. Germline V gene lookup returns CDR1 ENHRY and CDR2 SYGVKD. The clonotype comes from an adult with an advanced solid tumor such as melanoma, head and neck, liver or kidney cancer. The rearrangement uses TRBV10-3 and TRBJ1-1; maybe TRBD1 (6 bases). Sequencing was performed on CD4+ or CD8+ T cells sorted from blood, taken in a trial of the OX40 agonist ivuxolimab. CDR3 residues: CAISELLQGPNTEAFF. The CDR3 nucleotides read TGTGCCATCAGTGAGTTACTACAGGGTCCAAACACTGAAGCTTTCTTT.